The 13 T cell receptor beta chains below come from one sample, sequenced in a study of identical twins. MiXCR, applied by TCRdb to the 5' RACE reads, yields one record per CDR3 protein. The sample holds around 1.7 million distinct CDR3 sequences, less than 35% seen once. The sample consisted of cord blood. The source is a newborn girl in good health.

A remark on this clonotype: This may be a read error, as it is one base from a much larger clone. The V gene is TRBV29-1, the J gene TRBJ2-3; 8 bases map to TRBD2. Germline V gene data show CDR1 as SQVTM and CDR2 as ANQGSEA. The CDR3 runs to 12 residues. Trimming at V came to 8 bases and at J to 1 base, leaving 2 bases not matched to a gene. This CDR3 is CSLSGGTDTQYF. CDR3 DNA sequence: TGCAGCCTTAGCGGGGGCACAGATACGCAGTATTTT.

This clonotype was counted a few times. This rearrangement joins TRBV29-1 to TRBJ2-7; 8 bases are shared with TRBD2. Trimming cost V 4 bases and J 2 bases; bases outside gene matches: 4. Germline V CDR1 and CDR2: SQVTM, ANQGSEA. This CDR3 has 13 amino acids. CDR3 sequence: CSVVSGITYEQYF. CDR3 nucleotides: TGCAGCGTTGTTAGCGGGATTACCTACGAGCAGTACTTC.

The chain employs TRBV5-8 and TRBJ2-5; the match to TRBD2 covers 7 bases. CDR1 and CDR2 (germline): SGHTS, YDEGEE. CDR3 size: 15 residues. The V and J ends lost 4 bases and 1 base, in that order; junction bases with no gene match: 7. The CDR3 loop reads CASSRWTSSQETQYF. As DNA, the CDR3 is TGTGCCAGCAGCCGATGGACTAGTAGCCAAGAGACCCAGTACTTC.

This clonotype was seen only a few times. The rearrangement joins TRBV29-1 to TRBJ1-3; D is unclear. The V gene's germline CDR1 is SQVTM and CDR2 ANQGSEA. V gave up 4 bases and J gave up 2 bases, with 6 bases separating them. The CDR3 contains 12 residues. The CDR3 nucleotides are TGCAGCGTTGGGGGAGCTGGAAACACCATATATTTT. As protein: CSVGGAGNTIYF.

The chain combines TRBV5-1 with TRBJ2-1; D remains ambiguous. The DNA end lines up better with TRBJ2-7; the J call may be wrong. Germline V gene lookup returns CDR1 SGHRS and CDR2 YFSETQ. This CDR3 is built from 15 residues. The CDR3 loop reads CASSLGQVSYNEQYF. The CDR3 DNA follows: TGCGCCAGCAGCTTGGGGCAGGTCTCCTACAATGAGCAGTACTTC.

This clonotype was detected only a few times. The chain joins TRBV12-3 or TRBV12-4 to TRBJ2-3; D perhaps matches TRBD2 (6 bases). V lost 6 bases and J lost 1, with 14 bases in between. CDR3 length: 15 amino acids. The CDR3 loop reads CASRRLVSRTDTQYF. The CDR3 nucleotides are TGTGCCAGCAGGCGACTAGTCAGCCGCACAGATACGCAGTATTTT.

The chain links TRBV10-3 to TRBJ2-3; 9 bases agree with TRBD2. Germline assignment: CDR1 ENHRY and CDR2 SYGVKD. V dropped 4 bases and J dropped 6; count of bases not matched to a gene: 8. This CDR3 has 15 residues. The CDR3 protein is CAISGVAGALDTQYF. In nucleotides, the CDR3 is TGTGCCATCAGTGGCGTAGCGGGAGCTTTGGATACGCAGTATTTT.

J is TRBJ2-7 and V is TRBV7-9, with a tentative D call TRBD2 (6 bases). The CDR3 loop spans 15 amino acids. V was pared by 1 base and J by 6 bases, with 16 bases between. Germline assignment: CDR1 SEHNR and CDR2 FQNEAQ (reference sequence). Here the CDR3 DNA reads TGTGCCAGCAGCTTAGACGGGGGTTTTAGGGCCGAGCAGTACTTC. Translating it yields CASSLDGGFRAEQYF.

This clonotype was observed a few times. This chain uses TRBV3-1 with TRBJ2-7; 8 bases are a match to TRBD2. Per the germline V gene, CDR1 is LGHDT and CDR2 is YNNKEL (reference sequence). This CDR3 is 15 amino acids long. The V segment lost 4 bases and the J segment 4 bases; nucleotides outside the gene matches: 9. CDR3 bases: TGTGCCAGCAGCCGCATACTAGCGGTTCCTTACGAGCAGTACTTC. Translated: CASSRILAVPYEQYF.

The rearrangement uses TRBV7-2 and TRBJ1-2, with TRBD1 identical over 8 bases. CDR3 length: 17 residues. Trimming took 5 bases from V and 8 from J; bases not matched to a gene: 19. CDR1 is SGHTA and CDR2 is FQGNSA in the germline V gene. This CDR3 is CASSTLITLLRGRGYTF. The CDR3 DNA reads TGTGCCAGCAGCACTCTTATTACCCTCCTCAGGGGGCGCGGCTACACCTTC. Full variable domain (rest looked up from reference TRBV7-2 and TRBJ1-2): GAGVSQSPSNKVTEKGKDVELRCDPISGHTALYWYRQSLGQGLEFLIYFQGNSAPDKSGLPSDRFSAERTGGSVSTLTIQRTQQEDSAVYLCASSTLITLLRGRGYTFGSGTRLTVV.

This clonotype was counted a few times. This rearrangement joins TRBV12-3 or TRBV12-4 to TRBJ2-7; D is ambiguous. This CDR3 has 13 residues. V lost 3 bases and J 7 bases, leaving 13 bases between the germline ends. The CDR3 nucleotides are TGTGCCAGCAGTTTCCGCCTGGTGAGGGAGCAGTACTTC. Residues: CASSFRLVREQYF.

The chain uses TRBV18 and TRBJ1-1; D is unresolved. The germline V gene encodes CDR1 KGHSH and CDR2 LQKENI. CDR3 length equals 12 residues. The V gene lost 4 bases and the J gene lost 4 bases, with 7 bases spanning the gap. The CDR3 bases are TGTGCCAGCTCACAGCTGGGCACTGAAGCTTTCTTT. Residues: CASSQLGTEAFF.

The V call is TRBV2, the J call TRBJ1-1; D unclear. Germline lookup yields CDR1 SNHLY and CDR2 FYNNEI. The CDR3 is 14 amino acids. The V and J ends lost 7 bases and 3 bases respectively, with 15 bases between them. CDR3 in DNA: TGTGCCAGCAAGAAGGAAACCCCACACACTGAAGCTTTCTTT. Its protein product is CASKKETPHTEAFF.